This T cell receptor (beta chain) was profiled in a study of identical twins. The CDR3 sequence is 15 residues long. Losses at the gene ends were 5 bases for V and 9 bases for J; bases not matched to a gene: 5. The germline V gene has CDR1 SGHTA and CDR2 FQGNSA. cDNA molecules carried unique molecular identifiers, and template switching added a universal primer site. TCRdb reprocessed the 5' RACE reads via MiXCR and lists one record per CDR3 protein. The data show about 1.7 million distinct CDR3 sequences, with less than 40% seen just once and about 0.27% held by the top ten. The TCR was taken from a newborn girl in good health. Input material: cord blood. The chain carries TRBV7-2 and TRBJ1-6; 12 positions match TRBD1. CDR3 nucleotides: TGTGCCAGCAGCAACGGGACAGGGGGCTTTTCACCCCTCCACTTT. It yields the protein CASSNGTGGFSPLHF.